This TCR beta chain was profiled in a study of T cell repertoires in cytomegalovirus infection. About the research overall: Matching HLA type, along with CMV infection, was indicated by public TCR beta signatures. Study-wide results and limits: The study found HLA-C-restricted CMV-specific TCR beta clonotypes dominating the ex vivo response. CMV carriers having the relevant HLA were flagged by cumulative public TCR beta family frequency.

TCRdb processed the reads anew with MiXCR; each CDR3 protein has one entry. The sample holds roughly 250,000 distinct CDR3 sequences, under 25% seen once. A note on this clonotype: As yet, its antigen is unknown.

This CDR3 has 13 residues. Germline V gene lookup returns CDR1 SGHDT and CDR2 YYEEEE. Trimming left V 1 base short and J 10 bases short, with 14 bases between. The chain uses TRBV5-6 and TRBJ1-1; tentatively, D is TRBD1 (5 bases). The receptor was derived from a human donor in good health (CMV status not recorded). Some clones in this sample may be carry-over from other donors' samples. The sample consisted of CD8+ T cells from PBMCs. The CDR3 here is CASSLTPQDAAFF. The CDR3 bases are TGTGCCAGCAGCTTGACCCCACAGGATGCAGCTTTCTTT.